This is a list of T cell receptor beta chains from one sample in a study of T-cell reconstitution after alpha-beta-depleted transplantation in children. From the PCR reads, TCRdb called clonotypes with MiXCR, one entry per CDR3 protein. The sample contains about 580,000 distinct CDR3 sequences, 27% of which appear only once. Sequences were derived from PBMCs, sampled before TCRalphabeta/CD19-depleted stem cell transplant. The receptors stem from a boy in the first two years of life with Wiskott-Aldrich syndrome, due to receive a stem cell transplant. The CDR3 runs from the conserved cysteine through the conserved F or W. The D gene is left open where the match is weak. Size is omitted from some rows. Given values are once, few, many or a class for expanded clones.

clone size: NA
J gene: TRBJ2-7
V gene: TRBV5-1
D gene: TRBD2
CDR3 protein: CASPSGRVSYEQYF
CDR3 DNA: TGCGCCAGCCCAAGCGGGAGGGTATCCTACGAGCAGTACTTC

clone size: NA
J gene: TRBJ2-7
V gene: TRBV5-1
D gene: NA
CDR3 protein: CASSDFSDEQYF
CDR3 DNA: TGCGCCAGCAGCGATTTCAGCGACGAGCAGTACTTC

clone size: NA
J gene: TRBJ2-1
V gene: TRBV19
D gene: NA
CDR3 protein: CASSIALGATYNEQFF
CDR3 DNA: TGTGCCAGTAGTATAGCCCTAGGGGCGACCTACAATGAGCAGTTCTTC

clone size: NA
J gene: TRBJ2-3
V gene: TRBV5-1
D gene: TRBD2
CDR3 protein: CASSLVPAGSTDTQYF
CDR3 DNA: TGCGCCAGCAGCTTGGTTCCAGCGGGGAGCACAGATACGCAGTATTTT

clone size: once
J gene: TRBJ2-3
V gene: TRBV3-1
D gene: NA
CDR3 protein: CASSQYRTDTQYF
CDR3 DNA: TGTGCCAGCAGCCAATACAGGACAGATACGCAGTATTTT

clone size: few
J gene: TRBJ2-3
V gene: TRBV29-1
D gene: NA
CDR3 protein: CSVRQWTDTQYF
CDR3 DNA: TGCAGCGTTCGACAGTGGACAGATACGCAGTATTTT

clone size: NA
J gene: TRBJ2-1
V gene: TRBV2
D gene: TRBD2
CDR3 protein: CASSDFREGPNEQFF
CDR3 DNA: TGTGCCAGCAGTGATTTCCGGGAGGGCCCCAATGAGCAGTTCTTC

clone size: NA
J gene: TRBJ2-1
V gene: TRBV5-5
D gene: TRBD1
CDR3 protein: CASSLRMMTGRYNEQFF
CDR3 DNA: TGTGCCAGCAGCTTACGGATGATGACAGGGCGATACAATGAGCAGTTCTTC

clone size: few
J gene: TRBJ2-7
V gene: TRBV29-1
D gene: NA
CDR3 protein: CSVDAGRSYEQYF
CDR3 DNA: TGCAGCGTTGACGCAGGGCGCTCCTACGAGCAGTACTTC

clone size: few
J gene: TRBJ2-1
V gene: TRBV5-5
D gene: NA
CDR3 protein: CASSWGPYNEQFF
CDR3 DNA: TGTGCCAGCAGCTGGGGGCCTTACAATGAGCAGTTCTTC

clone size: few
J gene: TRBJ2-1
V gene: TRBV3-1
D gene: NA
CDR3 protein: CASSQERRGEQFF
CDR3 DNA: TGTGCCAGCAGCCAAGAACGGAGGGGTGAGCAGTTCTTC

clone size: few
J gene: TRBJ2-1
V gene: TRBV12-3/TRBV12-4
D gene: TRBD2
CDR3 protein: CASSFGAGVVTNEQFF
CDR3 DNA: TGTGCCAGCAGTTTTGGAGCGGGAGTAGTTACGAATGAGCAGTTCTTC

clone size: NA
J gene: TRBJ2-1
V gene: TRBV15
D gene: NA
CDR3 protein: CATSRGADYNEQFF
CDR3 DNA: TGTGCCACCAGCCGGGGGGCGGACTACAATGAGCAGTTCTTC

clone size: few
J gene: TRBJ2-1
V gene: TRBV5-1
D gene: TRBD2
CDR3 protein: CASSLSGRANNEQFF
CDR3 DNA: TGCGCCAGCAGCTTGAGCGGGAGGGCCAACAATGAGCAGTTCTTC

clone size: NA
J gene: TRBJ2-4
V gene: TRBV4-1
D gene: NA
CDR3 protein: CASSQDPVTASGKNIQYF
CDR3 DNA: TGCGCCAGCAGCCAAGATCCCGTGACAGCGTCCGGCAAAAACATTCAGTACTTC

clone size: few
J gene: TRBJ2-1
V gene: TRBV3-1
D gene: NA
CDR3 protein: CASSQDWGSINEQFF
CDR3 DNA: TGTGCCAGCAGCCAAGATTGGGGTAGCATAAATGAGCAGTTCTTC

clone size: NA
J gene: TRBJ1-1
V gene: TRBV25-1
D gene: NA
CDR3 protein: CATRYDTEAFF
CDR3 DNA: TGTGCCACCCGCTACGACACTGAAGCTTTCTTT

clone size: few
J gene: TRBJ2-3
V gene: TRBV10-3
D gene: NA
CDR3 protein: CAITQGGTDTQYF
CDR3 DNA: TGTGCCATCACCCAGGGAGGAACAGATACGCAGTATTTT

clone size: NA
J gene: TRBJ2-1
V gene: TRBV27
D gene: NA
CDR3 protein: CASSTQRRDSAYNEQFF
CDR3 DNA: TGTGCCAGCAGTACCCAACGCCGGGACTCCGCCTACAATGAGCAGTTCTTC

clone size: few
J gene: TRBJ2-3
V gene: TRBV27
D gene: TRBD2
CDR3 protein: CASSPQREWGTDTQYF
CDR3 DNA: TGTGCCAGCAGTCCCCAGCGGGAGTGGGGCACAGATACGCAGTATTTT

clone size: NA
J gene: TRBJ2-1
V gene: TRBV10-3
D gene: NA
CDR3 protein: CAISGWSSYNEQFF
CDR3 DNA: TGTGCCATCAGTGGATGGAGCTCCTACAATGAGCAGTTCTTC

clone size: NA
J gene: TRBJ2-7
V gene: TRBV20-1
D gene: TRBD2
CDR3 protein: CSTLAGAYEQYF
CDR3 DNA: TGCAGTACCCTAGCGGGTGCCTACGAGCAGTACTTC

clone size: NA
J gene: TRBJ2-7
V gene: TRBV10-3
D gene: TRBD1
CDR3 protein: CAISNAPDRGYEQYF
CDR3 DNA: TGTGCCATCAGCAATGCCCCGGACAGGGGATACGAGCAGTACTTC

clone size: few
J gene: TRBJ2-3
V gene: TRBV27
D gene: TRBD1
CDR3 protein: CASSISQGARGLSTDTQYF
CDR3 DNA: TGTGCCAGCAGTATCTCACAGGGGGCGCGGGGATTAAGCACAGATACGCAGTATTTT

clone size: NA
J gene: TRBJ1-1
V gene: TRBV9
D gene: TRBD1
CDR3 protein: CASSDRDRGTEAFF
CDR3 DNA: TGTGCCAGCAGCGACCGGGACAGGGGCACTGAAGCTTTCTTT

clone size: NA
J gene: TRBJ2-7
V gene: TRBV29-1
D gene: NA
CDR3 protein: CSACQAPLSYEQYF
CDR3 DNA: TGCAGCGCGTGTCAGGCCCCCCTCTCCTACGAGCAGTACTTC